This section outlines one TCR beta chain sequence together with its context. The data were taken from a study of blood T cell repertoires in COVID-19. Original processing notes: Counts of nucleated cells, estimated from reference gene primer amplification, were obtained. TCRdb keeps only in-frame clones here, not all; method: immunoSEQ multiplex PCR. The D gene and trimming were derived from the DNA, and the V and J assignments and clone size from that table. The table lists around 280,000 clones, approximately 84% of them singletons. Looked up from germline, CDR1 is DFQATT and CDR2 is SNEGSKA (reference sequence). This CDR3 region has 14 residues. Losses at the gene ends were 3 bases for V and 0 bases for J; bases not matched to a gene: 5.

V is TRBV20-1 and J is TRBJ2-7, with 7 bases fitting TRBD1. Sequenced sample: peripheral blood. This sequence originates from a woman in her thirties who had recovered from COVID-19. The CDR3 nucleotides are TGCAGTGCTAGTAGGGGGCCTAGCTCCTACGAGCAGTACTTC. Its protein is CSASRGPSSYEQYF.